These T cell receptor beta chains were read from a single sample in a study of post-analysis software for immune sequencing data. TCRdb re-analysed the PCR reads in MiXCR, keeping a single row per CDR3 protein. The table records roughly 670,000 distinct CDR3 sequences, 59% of them present only once. The sequenced sample consisted of blood. Receptor source: a girl aged 2 to 9 with multiple sclerosis. Both conserved end residues are part of each CDR3. D genes are given only for firm matches. Some rows mark clone size as missing; the rest say once, few, many or name a class of expanded clone.

CDR3: CSAIAAPETQYF; DNA: TGCAGTGCTATAGCAGCCCCTGAGACCCAGTACTTC; D: NA; V: TRBV20-1; J: TRBJ2-5; size: NA
CDR3: CASSLHVQGAGEQYF; DNA: TGCGCCAGCAGCCTCCATGTACAGGGGGCGGGCGAGCAGTACTTC; D: TRBD1; V: TRBV5-1; J: TRBJ2-7; size: NA
CDR3: CSAIHPGEGTEAFF; DNA: TGCAGTGCCATTCATCCGGGGGAAGGGACTGAAGCTTTCTTT; D: NA; V: TRBV20-1; J: TRBJ1-1; size: once
CDR3: CAHPSGRANEKLFF; DNA: TGTGCCCACCCCTCCGGCCGGGCTAATGAAAAACTGTTTTTT; D: NA; V: TRBV12-3/TRBV12-4; J: TRBJ1-4; size: NA
CDR3: CASSHSPLVSSYNEQFF; DNA: TGTGCCAGCAGCCATTCCCCTCTAGTTAGTTCCTACAATGAGCAGTTCTTC; D: NA; V: TRBV3-1; J: TRBJ2-1; size: NA
CDR3: CASSVGPLTAEQYF; DNA: TGTGCCAGCAGCGTAGGACCGCTGACGGCCGAGCAGTACTTC; D: NA; V: TRBV9; J: TRBJ2-7; size: NA
CDR3: CASSTYDAYEQYF; DNA: TGCGCCAGCAGCACTTACGATGCCTACGAGCAGTACTTC; D: NA; V: TRBV5-1; J: TRBJ2-7; size: NA
CDR3: CSASHGGQAEQFF; DNA: TGCAGTGCTTCCCATGGCGGGCAGGCTGAGCAGTTCTTC; D: NA; V: TRBV20-1; J: TRBJ2-1; size: NA
CDR3: CSIKQVNTEAFF; DNA: TGCAGCATCAAACAGGTGAACACTGAAGCTTTCTTT; D: NA; V: TRBV29-1; J: TRBJ1-1; size: NA
CDR3: CASSLKGANNQPQHF; DNA: TGTGCCAGCAGTTTGAAGGGGGCTAACAATCAGCCCCAGCATTTT; D: TRBD1; V: TRBV12-3/TRBV12-4; J: TRBJ1-5; size: NA
CDR3: CSAWSGHREKLFF; DNA: TGCAGCGCCTGGTCCGGACATCGGGAAAAACTGTTTTTT; D: NA; V: TRBV29-1; J: TRBJ1-4; size: NA
CDR3: CASSHVAVQETQYF; DNA: TGTGCCAGCAGCCACGTGGCAGTCCAAGAGACCCAGTACTTC; D: NA; V: TRBV7-9; J: TRBJ2-5; size: NA
CDR3: CATSKIDGDGPEQYF; DNA: TGTGCCACCTCGAAAATCGATGGCGACGGACCTGAGCAGTACTTC; D: NA; V: TRBV25-1; J: TRBJ2-4; size: NA
CDR3: CASSSTSTPSYEQYF; DNA: TGCGCCAGCAGTTCCACTAGCACCCCCTCCTACGAGCAGTACTTC; D: NA; V: TRBV5-1; J: TRBJ2-7; size: NA
CDR3: CSASWSTDTQYF; DNA: TGCAGTGCTTCGTGGAGCACAGATACGCAGTATTTT; D: NA; V: TRBV20-1; J: TRBJ2-3; size: NA
CDR3: CASSPSLGGYGYTF; DNA: TGTGCCAGCAGCCCGTCGTTAGGTGGATATGGCTACACCTTC; D: NA; V: TRBV7-3; J: TRBJ1-2; size: few
CDR3: CASSEVSDPYYGYTF; DNA: TGCGCCAGCAGCGAAGTAAGCGATCCCTACTATGGCTACACCTTC; D: NA; V: TRBV5-1; J: TRBJ1-2; size: once
CDR3: CSARQVGETQYF; DNA: TGCAGTGCTCGCCAAGTTGGCGAGACCCAGTACTTC; D: NA; V: TRBV20-1; J: TRBJ2-5; size: NA
CDR3: CASSLRTGGDTGELFF; DNA: TGCGCCAGCAGCCTTCGGACAGGGGGTGACACCGGGGAGCTGTTTTTT; D: TRBD1; V: TRBV4-1; J: TRBJ2-2; size: few
CDR3: CASSQEGGQGRHNEQFF; DNA: TGCGCCAGCAGCCAAGAAGGGGGACAGGGGCGCCACAATGAGCAGTTCTTC; D: TRBD1; V: TRBV4-1; J: TRBJ2-1; size: few
CDR3: CSATLSGGSSETQYF; DNA: TGCAGTGCTACCCTAAGCGGGGGATCGTCGGAGACCCAGTACTTC; D: TRBD2; V: TRBV20-1; J: TRBJ2-5; size: NA
CDR3: CASSESRDTYEQYF; DNA: TGTGCCAGCAGTGAATCCCGGGACACCTACGAGCAGTACTTC; D: NA; V: TRBV25-1; J: TRBJ2-7; size: NA
CDR3: CASSLDWIASTDTQYF; DNA: TGTGCCAGCAGCTTAGATTGGATAGCTAGCACAGATACGCAGTATTTT; D: NA; V: TRBV7-2; J: TRBJ2-3; size: NA
CDR3: CASSQENGGVLYSYNEQFF; DNA: TGCGCCAGCAGCCAAGAGAATGGGGGGGTATTATACTCCTACAATGAGCAGTTCTTC; D: TRBD2; V: TRBV4-3; J: TRBJ2-1; size: NA
CDR3: CAIKGSGGASVEQYF; DNA: TGTGCCATCAAGGGGAGCGGGGGGGCGTCGGTTGAGCAGTACTTC; D: TRBD2; V: TRBV10-3; J: TRBJ2-7; size: NA